This TCR beta chain derives from a study of T cell clonotyping in hematopoietic cell transplantation. Of note for this clone: Its cognate antigen is unknown.

TCRdb's table, derived via immunoSEQ multiplex PCR, lists solely in-frame clones and lacks some. Of about 16,000 clones detected, about two thirds appear once; the ten largest clones hold roughly 12%. Notes on the study in general: At the given depth, recipient repertoires were over 95% de novo clonotypes. Recipient TCR diversity dropped after transplant; expanded clonotypes rose from day 30 to 180. Graft donor and pretransplant recipient Inverse Simpson Index values predicted broader posttransplant TCR diversity.

The CDR3 is 14 amino acids. Trimming took 1 base from V and 8 from J; bases not matched to a gene: 5. Germline-derived CDR1 and CDR2 are GTSNPN and SVGIG (reference sequence). V and J are TRBV30 and TRBJ1-5; 10 nucleotides line up with TRBD1. The sample consisted of PBMCs, taken 30 days after allogeneic stem cell transplant. This receptor was obtained from a male patient aged 45-60 years who had an allogeneic stem cell transplant from an unrelated donor, so T cells may come from the graft donor. Some clones in this sample may be carry-over from other donors' samples. The CDR3 loop reads CAWSAGQGMKPQHF. The DNA for the CDR3 is TGTGCCTGGAGTGCGGGACAGGGGATGAAGCCCCAGCATTTT. The full variable domain, completed using reference TRBV30 and TRBJ1-5, is SQTIHQWPATLVQPVGSPLSLECTVEGTSNPNLYWYRQAAGRGLQLLFYSVGIGQISSEVPQNLSASRPQDRQFILSSKKLLLSDSGFYLCAWSAGQGMKPQHFGDGTRLSIL.